Listed below are T cell receptor beta chains from one sample, sequenced in a study of beta chain features in type 1 diabetes. Profiling relied on immunoSEQ multiplex PCR, and the TCRdb table lists in-frame clones only, not all of them. The sample has under 300,000 clones, around 14% seen once. The sequenced sample consisted of naive CD4+ T cells from blood. Receptors originate from a man aged 25-45 years with type 1 diabetes. Both conserved end residues are part of each CDR3. Only part of the rows carry a size: once, few, many, or a class if the clone is expanded.

V gene	clone size	J gene	CDR3 protein
TRBV9	few	TRBJ1-6	CASSSSQGANSPLHF
TRBV29-1	-	TRBJ2-1	CSVDRLAGVNEQFF
TRBV10-3	-	TRBJ2-7	CAISDAGLAGFEQYF
TRBV9	few	TRBJ2-2	CASSVEGTVTGELFF
TRBV2	-	TRBJ2-3	CASKRETTDTQYF
TRBV15	few	TRBJ1-4	CATSRGGGREKLFF
TRBV5-1	-	TRBJ1-2	CASSPERRGGYTF
TRBV6-5	few	TRBJ2-7	CASSYSEGTEQYF
TRBV5-4	few	TRBJ2-3	CASSLAGGTRVGDTQYF
TRBV29-1	-	TRBJ2-1	CSSGLAEYNEQFF
TRBV30	few	TRBJ1-2	CAWTRTGAYGYTF
TRBV2	few	TRBJ2-7	CASTAEQGSYEQYF
TRBV10-3	-	TRBJ1-5	CAISGGQGQPQHF
TRBV11-2	-	TRBJ2-7	CASRLGAPPYEQYF
TRBV5-4	few	TRBJ1-1	CASSVEAGGNTEAFF
TRBV11-1	few	TRBJ1-1	CASSSPGQGIPNTEAFF
TRBV18	-	TRBJ2-2	CASSPGLTDTGELFF
TRBV5-1	-	TRBJ2-5	CASSRRQEETQYF
TRBV25-1	few	TRBJ2-7	CASSENSGKVGIYEQYF